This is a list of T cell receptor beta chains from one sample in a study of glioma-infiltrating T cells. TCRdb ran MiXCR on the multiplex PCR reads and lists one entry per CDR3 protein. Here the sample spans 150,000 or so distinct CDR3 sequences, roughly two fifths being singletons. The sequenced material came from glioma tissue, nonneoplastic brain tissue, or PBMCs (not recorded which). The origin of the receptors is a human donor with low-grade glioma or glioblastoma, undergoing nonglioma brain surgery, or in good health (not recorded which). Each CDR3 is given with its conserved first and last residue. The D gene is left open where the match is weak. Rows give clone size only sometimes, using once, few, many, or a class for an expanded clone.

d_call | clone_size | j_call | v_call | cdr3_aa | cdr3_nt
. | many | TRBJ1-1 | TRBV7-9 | CASSLVPGNTEAFF | TGTGCCAGCAGCTTAGTGCCCGGGAACACTGAAGCTTTCTTT
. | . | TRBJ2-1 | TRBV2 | CASSEAQAVSYNEQFF | TGTGCCAGCAGTGAAGCCCAGGCAGTCTCCTACAATGAGCAGTTCTTC
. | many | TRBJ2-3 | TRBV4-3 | CASSPYRGTDTQYF | TGCGCCAGCAGCCCTTATAGGGGCACAGATACGCAGTATTTT
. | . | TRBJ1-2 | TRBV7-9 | CASSFDTNYGYTF | TGTGCCAGCAGCTTCGACACTAACTATGGCTACACCTTC
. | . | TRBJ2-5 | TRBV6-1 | CATARDGAQETQYF | TGTGCCACCGCCCGAGATGGAGCCCAAGAGACCCAGTACTTC
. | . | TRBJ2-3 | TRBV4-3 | CASSLPEATSTDTQYF | TGCGCCAGCAGCCTCCCAGAGGCAACTAGCACAGATACGCAGTATTTT
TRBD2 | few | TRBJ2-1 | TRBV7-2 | CASSLTKLAGVNNEQFF | TGTGCCAGCAGCCTAACCAAACTAGCGGGGGTAAACAATGAGCAGTTCTTC
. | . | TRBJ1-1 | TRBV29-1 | CSVEIARRAFF | TGCAGCGTTGAGATAGCAAGACGAGCTTTCTTT
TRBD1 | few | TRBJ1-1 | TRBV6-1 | CASRFAGGRNTEAFF | TGTGCCAGCAGATTCGCAGGGGGCAGGAACACTGAAGCTTTCTTT
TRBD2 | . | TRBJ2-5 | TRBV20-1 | CSARRDGGRFTGEAQYF | TGCAGTGCTAGACGAGATGGCGGGAGATTCACTGGGGAGGCCCAGTACTTC
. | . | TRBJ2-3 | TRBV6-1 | CASSPGGRGNTQYF | TGTGCCAGCAGCCCAGGGGGGCGGGGAAATACGCAGTATTTT
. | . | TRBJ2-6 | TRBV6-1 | CASSDRGSSGSGANVLTF | TGTGCCAGCAGCGATCGGGGCAGCTCGGGCTCTGGGGCCAACGTCCTGACTTTC
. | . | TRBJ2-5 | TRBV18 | CASSLKGMRGETQYF | TGTGCCAGCTCCCTCAAAGGCATGAGAGGGGAGACCCAGTACTTC
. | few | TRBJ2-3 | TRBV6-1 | CASSYRAGTDTQYF | TGTGCCAGCAGCTACAGGGCTGGTACAGATACGCAGTATTTT
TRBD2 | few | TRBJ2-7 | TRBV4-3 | CASSQEWVAGTPSYEQYF | TGCGCCAGCAGCCAAGAGTGGGTAGCGGGGACCCCTTCCTACGAGCAGTACTTC
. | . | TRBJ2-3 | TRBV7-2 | CASSSGRRARDTQYF | TGTGCCAGCAGCTCTGGGCGGAGAGCACGAGATACGCAGTATTTT
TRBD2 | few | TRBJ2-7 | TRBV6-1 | CASTHPGSGGYEQYF | TGTGCCAGCACTCACCCTGGTAGCGGGGGCTACGAGCAGTACTTC
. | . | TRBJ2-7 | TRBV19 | CASSIAGQGTYEQYF | TGTGCCAGTAGTATAGCGGGCCAGGGGACCTACGAGCAGTACTTC
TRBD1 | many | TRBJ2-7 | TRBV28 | CASSQLPQGIGEQYF | TGTGCCAGCAGCCAACTACCACAGGGGATAGGTGAGCAGTACTTC
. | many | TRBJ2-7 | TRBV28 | CASSSISYEQYF | TGTGCCAGCAGTTCCATCAGCTACGAGCAGTACTTC
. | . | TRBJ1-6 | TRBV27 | CASCQGPPDSNSPLHF | TGTGCCAGTTGCCAGGGTCCACCCGATTCTAATTCACCCCTCCACTTT
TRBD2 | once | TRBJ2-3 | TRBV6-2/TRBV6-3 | CASSLSPGTSGLGSTDTQYF | TGTGCCAGCAGTTTAAGTCCCGGGACTAGCGGTTTAGGCAGCACAGATACGCAGTATTTT
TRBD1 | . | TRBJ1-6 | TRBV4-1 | CASSHHDRAPSPLHF | TGCGCCAGCAGCCATCACGACAGGGCGCCTTCTCCCCTCCACTTT
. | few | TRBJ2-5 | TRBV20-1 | CSAVRRETQYF | TGCAGTGCCGTTAGGCGGGAGACCCAGTACTTC
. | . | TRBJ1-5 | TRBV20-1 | CSAPGRGHQPQHF | TGCAGTGCCCCGGGCAGGGGACATCAGCCCCAGCATTTT
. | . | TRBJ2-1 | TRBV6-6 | CASRDPYNEQFF | TGTGCCAGCCGGGACCCATACAATGAGCAGTTCTTC
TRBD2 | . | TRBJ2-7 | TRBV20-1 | CSASGLESSYEQYF | TGCAGTGCTAGTGGACTAGAGAGCTCCTACGAGCAGTACTTC
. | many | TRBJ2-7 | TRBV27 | CASSYGSRGGEQYF | TGTGCCAGCAGTTACGGCAGTAGAGGAGGGGAGCAGTACTTC
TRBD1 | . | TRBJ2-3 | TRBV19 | CASSFLATGWTDTQYF | TGTGCCAGTAGTTTTTTGGCGACAGGGTGGACAGATACGCAGTATTTT
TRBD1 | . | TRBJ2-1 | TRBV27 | CASRKGQGHEQLF | TGTGCCAGCAGGAAGGGACAGGGCCATGAGCAGTTATTC
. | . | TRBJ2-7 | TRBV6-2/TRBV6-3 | CASSYSTYEQYF | TGTGCCAGCAGTTACTCCACCTACGAGCAGTACTTC
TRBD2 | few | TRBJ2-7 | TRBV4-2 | CASSQREGYEQYF | TGTGCCAGCAGCCAACGGGAGGGCTACGAGCAGTACTTC
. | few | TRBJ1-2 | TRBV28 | CASGSAAGDYGYTF | TGTGCCAGCGGTTCCGCGGCAGGGGACTATGGCTACACCTTC
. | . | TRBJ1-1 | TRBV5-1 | CARGGNPIMNTEAFF | TGCGCGAGGGGGGGGAACCCTATCATGAACACTGAAGCTTTCTTT
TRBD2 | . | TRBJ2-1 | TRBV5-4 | CASSIAGATYNEQFF | TGTGCCAGCAGCATAGCGGGAGCAACCTACAATGAGCAGTTCTTC
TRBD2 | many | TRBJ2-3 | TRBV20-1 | CSTRDRLAGPDTQYF | TGCAGTACCCGAGACCGACTAGCGGGTCCAGATACGCAGTATTTT
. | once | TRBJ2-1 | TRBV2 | CASSAKESEQFF | TGTGCCAGCAGCGCCAAAGAGAGCGAGCAGTTCTTC
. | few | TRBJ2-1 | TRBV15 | CATSRVGGGYNEQFF | TGTGCCACCAGCAGAGTGGGGGGAGGCTACAATGAGCAGTTCTTC
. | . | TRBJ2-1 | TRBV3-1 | CASSQDLHEQFF | TGTGCCAGCAGCCAAGATTTGCATGAGCAGTTCTTC
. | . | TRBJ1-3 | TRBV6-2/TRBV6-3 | CASSSDSSGNTIYF | TGTGCCAGCAGTTCCGACAGCTCTGGAAACACCATATATTTT
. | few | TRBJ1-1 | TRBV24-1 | CATSDTGTEAFF | TGTGCCACCAGTGATACAGGGACTGAAGCTTTCTTT
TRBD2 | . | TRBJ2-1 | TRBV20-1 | CSASARLAGGRDEQFF | TGCAGTGCTTCGGCCCGACTAGCGGGGGGGCGTGATGAGCAGTTCTTC
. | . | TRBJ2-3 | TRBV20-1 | CSALGADTQYF | TGCAGTGCCCTCGGGGCAGATACGCAGTATTTT
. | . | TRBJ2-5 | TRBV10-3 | CAIRQPGPQETQYF | TGTGCCATCAGACAACCGGGACCACAAGAGACCCAGTACTTC
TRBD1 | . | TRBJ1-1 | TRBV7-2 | CASSPQMTGFGEAFF | TGTGCCAGCAGCCCCCAAATGACAGGGTTCGGTGAAGCTTTCTTT
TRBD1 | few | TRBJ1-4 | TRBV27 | CASSFTGGEKLFF | TGTGCCAGCAGTTTTACAGGGGGAGAAAAACTGTTTTTT
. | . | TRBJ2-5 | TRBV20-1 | CSAVVETQYF | TGCAGTGCGGTTGTGGAGACCCAGTACTTC
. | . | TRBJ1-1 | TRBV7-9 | CALPGGSTEAFF | TGTGCCCTCCCTGGTGGGTCCACTGAAGCTTTCTTT
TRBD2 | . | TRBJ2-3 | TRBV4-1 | CASSQDYLAASTDTQYF | TGCGCCAGCAGCCAAGACTATCTAGCGGCTAGCACAGATACGCAGTATTTT
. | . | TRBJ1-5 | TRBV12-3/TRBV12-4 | CASSRDLSNQPQHF | TGTGCCAGCAGCCGGGACCTTAGCAATCAGCCCCAGCATTTT
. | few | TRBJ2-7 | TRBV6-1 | CASGLRGSYEQYF | TGTGCCAGCGGCCTCAGGGGCTCCTACGAGCAGTACTTC